This TCR beta chain originates from a study of blood T cell repertoires in COVID-19. Looking at the study overall: Sites in the United States, Italy and Spain provided acute and convalescent COVID-19 samples. Nucleic acid was either cDNA or gDNA, and it came from T cells, B-cell-depleted T cells, or PBMCs.

There are a few counts of this clone. Original handling: Amplification from reference gene primers served as the basis for estimated nucleated cell counts. Assay: immunoSEQ multiplex PCR; the TCRdb copy retains only in-frame clones and omits some. V, J and clone size reflect that table, while D and trimming were determined from the DNA. The sample includes 55,000 to 65,000 clones, 79% of them seen just once. This CDR3 has 13 residues. CDR1 and CDR2 from the germline V gene are SGHRS and YFSETQ. V lost 7 bases to trimming and J lost 4 bases, with 15 bases between them. What was sequenced was peripheral blood. The origin of this receptor is a man in his fifties or sixties with acute or convalescent COVID-19. This rearrangement joins TRBV5-1 to TRBJ2-7; tentative D call: TRBD1 (5 bases). The CDR3 DNA reads as TGCGCCAGCCGCCCGGACACAGATTACGAGCAGTACTTC. This sequence encodes CASRPDTDYEQYF.